Shown below are 30 T cell receptor beta chains from a single sample sequenced in a study of T-cell memory formation after mild COVID-19. A single record per CDR3 protein comes from TCRdb applying MiXCR to the 5' RACE reads. The repertoire consists of about 560,000 distinct CDR3 sequences, with 15% to 20% occurring once and the leading ten covering about 7.5%. Sequencing was done on a sample of PBMCs or a T cell subset sorted from them (not recorded which). These TCRs come from an adult woman who had mild COVID-19 (a few samples of this study predate the infection). Cell type and time point are not known.

The J gene is TRBJ2-6, the V gene TRBV7-9; TRBD1 matches 7 bases. From germline, CDR1 is SEHNR and CDR2 FQNEAQ (reference sequence). This CDR3 is 18 amino acids long. Germline trimming cut 4 bases from V and 2 bases from J; bases unmatched to any gene: 11. The CDR3 DNA follows: TGTGCCAGCAGCTCCCGTGGATCAGGGGGAACTGGGGCCAACGTCCTGACTTTC. It is translated as CASSSRGSGGTGANVLTF.

This clonotype was recorded a few times. The rearrangement joins TRBV6-2 or TRBV6-3 to TRBJ2-7, with a weak D call TRBD2 (5 bases). This CDR3 has 16 amino acids. The V end was cut by 2 bases, the J end by 4 bases, with 18 bases between. Germline values: CDR1 MNHEY, CDR2 SVGEGT. CDR3 sequence (DNA): TGTGCCAGCAGTTACGAGTCTGCGCGAGGGAATTACGAGCAGTACTTC. As protein: CASSYESARGNYEQYF.

This clonotype turned up a few times. V gene TRBV24-1 combines with J gene TRBJ2-1; perhaps TRBD2 as D (6 bases). This CDR3 spans 12 amino acids. Germline CDR1 and CDR2: KGHDR and SFDVKD. Trimming took off 9 bases at V and 6 bases at J, with 11 bases between the two ends. This CDR3 reads CATHSGGNEQFF. CDR3 DNA sequence: TGTGCCACCCATAGCGGAGGCAATGAGCAGTTCTTC.

V is TRBV3-1 and J is TRBJ2-1; D is perhaps TRBD1 (5 bases). Germline V gene lookup returns CDR1 LGHDT and CDR2 YNNKEL (reference sequence). Trimming removed 7 bases from V and 9 bases from J, with 16 bases in between. This CDR3 region has 13 residues. For the CDR3, the DNA is TGTGCCAGCACGCGTCAAGGAAGGGGTGAGCAGTTCTTC. Translating it yields CASTRQGRGEQFF.

The rearrangement joins TRBV12-3 or TRBV12-4 to TRBJ2-1; D gene ambiguous. This CDR3 spans 11 amino acids. Trimming left V 6 bases short and J 10 bases short, with 10 bases between. This chain's CDR3 is CASRRIGEQFF. The CDR3 DNA follows: TGTGCCAGCAGGAGAATAGGGGAGCAGTTCTTC.

The rearrangement uses TRBV9 and TRBJ1-1; D gene unclear. The germline gives CDR1 SGDLS, CDR2 YYNGEE. The CDR3 loop spans 16 amino acids. Trimming removed 1 base from V and 5 bases from J, with 18 bases in between. This CDR3 reads CASSVSGVQGSTEAFF. The CDR3 DNA sequence: TGTGCCAGCAGCGTAAGCGGAGTCCAAGGGTCGACTGAAGCTTTCTTT.

V gene TRBV11-2 combines with J gene TRBJ1-2, with 7 positions matching TRBD1. This CDR3 region has 14 residues. In germline, CDR1 is SGHAT, CDR2 FQNNGV. J was trimmed by 5 bases and V by 5 bases; bases with no gene match: 8. CDR3 amino acids: CASSALGQEYGYTF. DNA for the CDR3: TGTGCCAGCAGCGCCCTCGGACAGGAGTATGGCTACACCTTC.

This clonotype was observed a handful of times. The rearrangement links TRBV6-2 or TRBV6-3 to TRBJ2-2, with 12 bases aligning to TRBD2. After removal of 0 bases from V and 1 base from J, the junction contained 3 bases not matched to a gene. The germline V gene has CDR1 MNHEY and CDR2 SVGEGT. This CDR3 is 18 amino acids long. The CDR3 here is CASSYSPGLAGNTGELFF. Written as DNA, the CDR3 is TGTGCCAGCAGTTACTCGCCGGGACTAGCGGGGAACACCGGGGAGCTGTTTTTT.

This chain connects TRBV24-1 to TRBJ1-4; a weak D match, TRBD1 (5 bases). Germline V gene sequence: CDR1 KGHDR, CDR2 SFDVKD. Trimming pared 7 bases from V and 5 bases from J, leaving 22 bases between. This CDR3 spans 17 amino acids. For the CDR3, the DNA is TGTGCCACCAGAACGCAGGGTGTTCACGAGGCAAATGAAAAACTGTTTTTT. It is translated as CATRTQGVHEANEKLFF.

This clonotype was seen more than once but under ten times. CDR3 sequence reads: CASSPSFWDSSYEQYF. CDR3 DNA: TGTGCCAGCAGTCCATCGTTTTGGGACAGTTCCTACGAGCAGTACTTC. V is TRBV27 and J is TRBJ2-7; TRBD1 matches 7 bases. V was clipped by 5 bases and J by 1 base; unmatched bases: 11. CDR3 length equals 16 residues. Germline CDR1 MNHEY, CDR2 SMNVEV (reference sequence).

This clonotype was detected only a few times. CDR3 nucleotide sequence: TGTGCCACCAGTGAACCCAACCAAGAGACCCAGTACTTC. It specifies CATSEPNQETQYF. The chain carries TRBV24-1 and TRBJ2-5; D ambiguous. Trimming shortened V by 4 bases and J by 0 bases, and 5 bases separated the two germline ends. CDR1 KGHDR and CDR2 SFDVKD come from the germline V gene. The CDR3 sequence is 13 residues long.

CDR3 DNA: TGCAGTGCTAGAGGGGGAAGGGAGAGGGCCCAGCCCCAGCATTTT. This encodes CSARGGRERAQPQHF. The chain has TRBV20-1 and TRBJ1-5; no clear D gene. Trimming removed 1 base at V and 7 bases at J, with 17 bases between. CDR3 length: 15 residues. Germline CDR1 DFQATT, CDR2 SNEGSKA (reference sequence).

In its sample, this clonotype was seen a few times. The chain uses TRBV29-1 and TRBJ2-3, with 10 nucleotides matching TRBD2. The CDR3 sequence is 15 residues long. V shed 3 bases and J 2 bases; nucleotides not matched to a gene: 5. Germline V gene data show CDR1 as SQVTM and CDR2 as ANQGSEA. The CDR3 reads CSVDSSGGNTDTQYF. CDR3 sequence (DNA): TGCAGCGTTGATAGTAGCGGGGGGAACACAGATACGCAGTATTTT.

This clonotype appeared many times. The genes are TRBV4-3 and TRBJ2-7; TRBD2 agrees at 13 bases. V was clipped by 1 base and J by 2 bases; unmatched bases: 8. The CDR3 is made up of 18 amino acids. The germline V gene encodes CDR1 LGHNA and CDR2 YSLEER. The CDR3 sequence: CASSQATSGRLGAYEQYF. CDR3 coding DNA: TGCGCCAGCAGCCAAGCGACTAGCGGGAGGTTAGGGGCCTACGAGCAGTACTTC.

This clonotype was observed a handful of times. The J gene is TRBJ2-3, the V gene TRBV20-1; D gene uncertain. V dropped 5 bases and J dropped 2 bases, with 14 bases sitting between them. CDR1 DFQATT and CDR2 SNEGSKA come from the germline V gene (reference sequence). The CDR3 is 14 residues long. The CDR3 DNA is TGCAGTGCTGCCCCCATCCTATACACAGATACGCAGTATTTT. Protein sequence: CSAAPILYTDTQYF.

This clonotype has a handful of counts. V usage is TRBV7-9 and J usage is TRBJ2-5; D is ambiguous. Trimming cost V 7 bases and J 2 bases, with 11 bases left between them. The germline gives CDR1 SEHNR, CDR2 FQNEAQ (reference sequence). This CDR3 spans 13 amino acids. Here the CDR3 DNA reads TGTGCCAGCATAGGTACGCGGCAAGAGACCCAGTACTTC. Translated: CASIGTRQETQYF.

The chain couples TRBV6-5 to TRBJ1-2, with TRBD1 matching over 10 bases. V shed 4 bases, J shed 6 bases, and the junction held 8 bases outside the gene matches. Germline assignment: CDR1 MNHEY and CDR2 SVGAGI. The CDR3 totals 15 residues. Here the CDR3 reads CASSFFRDRGDGYTF. The DNA for the CDR3 is TGTGCCAGCAGTTTCTTCCGGGACAGGGGAGATGGCTACACCTTC.

This clonotype was found many times. The V call is TRBV7-9, the J call TRBJ2-1; 14 bases map to TRBD2. Germline CDR1 and CDR2: SEHNR and FQNEAQ (reference sequence). This CDR3 is 15 amino acids long. V shed 5 bases, J shed 9 bases, and the junction held 6 bases outside the gene matches. CDR3 coding DNA: TGTGCCAGCAGCCCACCTGGACTAGCGGGGGGTGAGCAGTTCTTC. This codes for CASSPPGLAGGEQFF.

In this sample, this clonotype turned up a few times. The chain links TRBV25-1 to TRBJ1-1; TRBD1 aligns across 8 bases. The CDR3 consists of 15 residues. Unmatched junction bases numbered 5, after V lost 5 bases and J lost 0 bases. The germline gives CDR1 MGHDK, CDR2 SYGVNS. This CDR3 reads CASSPYRGVNTEAFF. The CDR3 bases are TGTGCCAGCAGTCCTTACAGGGGGGTGAACACTGAAGCTTTCTTT.

This clonotype appeared many times. The gene calls are TRBV5-1 and TRBJ2-3; D is unclear. Trimming removed 3 bases at V and 0 bases at J, with 8 bases between. The CDR3 contains 14 residues. Germline-derived CDR1 and CDR2 are SGHRS and YFSETQ. As DNA, the CDR3 is TGCGCCAGCAGCTCTCCGGTTAGCACAGATACGCAGTATTTT. Its translation: CASSSPVSTDTQYF.

There are a few counts of this clonotype. CDR3 in amino acids: CASSSTKTSGGARTGELFF. CDR3 sequence (DNA): TGTGCCAGCAGTTCCACCAAGACTAGCGGGGGGGCTAGGACCGGGGAGCTGTTTTTT. V usage is TRBV28 and J usage is TRBJ2-2; 14 nucleotides align to TRBD2. The V gene end was trimmed by 4 bases and the J gene end by 5 bases; junction bases not matched to a gene: 12. CDR1 and CDR2 (germline): MDHEN, SYDVKM. The CDR3 length is 19 residues. Combining the CDR3 with reference TRBV28 and TRBJ2-2 gives the whole variable domain DVKVTQSSRYLVKRTGEKVFLECVQDMDHENMFWYRQDPGLGLRLIYFSYDVKMKEKGDIPEGYSVSREKKERFSLILESASTNQTSMYLCASSSTKTSGGARTGELFFGEGSRLTVL.

This clonotype showed up just once. V usage is TRBV2 and J usage is TRBJ2-3, with 8 bases matching TRBD2. With 3 bases clipped from V and 4 bases from J, the junction kept 9 bases outside the gene matches. This CDR3 has 16 residues. Germline CDR1 and CDR2: SNHLY and FYNNEI. DNA for the CDR3: TGTGCCAGCAGTGACCGCAGCGGGGGAGAGGCAGATACGCAGTATTTT. Its translation is CASSDRSGGEADTQYF.

The V gene is TRBV27, the J gene TRBJ1-2; TRBD1 matches 10 bases. CDR1 is MNHEY, CDR2 SMNVEV, per germline (reference sequence). The CDR3 contains 14 residues. V shed 5 bases and J 8 bases; nucleotides not matched to a gene: 8. CDR3 protein: CASSPTGGGWGYTF. The CDR3 DNA follows: TGTGCCAGCAGTCCGACAGGGGGCGGTTGGGGCTACACCTTC.

The chain joins TRBV19 to TRBJ2-3; 9 bases are a match to TRBD2. V lost 7 bases and J lost 2; bases outside the gene matches: 13. Per the germline V gene, CDR1 is LNHDA and CDR2 is SQIVND (reference sequence). CDR3 length equals 17 residues. The CDR3 region is CASTPAGGWDPTDTQYF. Written as DNA, the CDR3 is TGTGCCAGTACGCCAGCGGGAGGATGGGACCCCACAGATACGCAGTATTTT.

The chain joins TRBV10-3 to TRBJ1-5; D remains unclear. V lost 2 bases and J 0 bases, leaving 8 bases between the germline ends. This CDR3 has 15 residues. CDR1 and CDR2 (germline): ENHRY, SYGVKD. This CDR3 reads CAISELGVSNQPQHF. The CDR3 bases are TGTGCCATCAGTGAGCTGGGAGTTAGCAATCAGCCCCAGCATTTT.

This chain joins TRBV6-2 or TRBV6-3 and TRBJ2-1; no clear D gene. In germline, CDR1 is MNHEY, CDR2 SVGEGT. CDR3 length: 12 residues. Trimming cost V 4 bases and J 7 bases, with 8 bases left between them. CDR3: CASSWGMNEQFF. The CDR3 DNA is TGTGCCAGCAGTTGGGGAATGAATGAGCAGTTCTTC.

This chain links TRBV5-1 with TRBJ2-3, with 9 bases fitting TRBD2. J gave up 4 bases and V 4 bases, and 7 bases lay outside the gene matches. Germline-derived CDR1 and CDR2 are SGHRS and YFSETQ. There are 15 residues in the CDR3. The DNA of the CDR3 is TGCGCCAGCAGCCGGACTCGCGGGGGGGCAGATACGCAGTATTTT. It codes for CASSRTRGGADTQYF.

This clonotype was seen more than once but under ten times. V is TRBV7-6 and J is TRBJ2-5, with TRBD2 matching over 11 bases. This CDR3 comprises 17 residues. The ends lost 1 base at V and 2 bases at J; junction bases unmatched: 6. The germline V gene encodes CDR1 SGHVS and CDR2 FNYEAQ. The CDR3 bases are TGTGCCAGCAGCTTAGTAAGAGGGACTAGCGGACAAGAGACCCAGTACTTC. It translates to CASSLVRGTSGQETQYF.

This clonotype was detected a few times. This chain uses TRBV11-2 with TRBJ2-2; no clear D. The CDR3 totals 15 residues. Trimming shortened V by 2 bases and J by 0 bases, and 7 bases separated the two germline ends. The V gene's germline CDR1 is SGHAT and CDR2 FQNNGV. CDR3 nucleotides: TGTGCCAGCAGCTTACGTAGGACGAACACCGGGGAGCTGTTTTTT. Translated, it gives CASSLRRTNTGELFF.

This chain joins TRBV14 and TRBJ1-1; D gene unclear. Germline CDR1 and CDR2: SGHDN and FVKESK. V lost 3 bases, J lost 6 bases, and 17 bases lay in between. The CDR3 covers 15 residues. CDR3 region: CASSQDDNSVAEAFF. CDR3 sequence (DNA): TGTGCCAGCAGCCAGGATGATAATTCGGTTGCTGAAGCTTTCTTT. The full variable domain, with the rest looked up from reference TRBV14 and TRBJ1-1, is EAGVTQFPSHSVIEKGQTVTLRCDPISGHDNLYWYRRVMGKEIKFLLHFVKESKQDESGMPNNRFLAERTGGTYSTLKVQPAELEDSGVYFCASSQDDNSVAEAFFGQGTRLTVV.